This TCR beta chain was sequenced in a study of beta chain features in type 1 diabetes. There are a few counts of this clone. What it binds is not known. The CDR3 length is 15 residues. Germline V lookup: CDR1 SGHRS, CDR2 YFSETQ. The trim removed 2 bases at V and 7 bases at J, leaving 6 bases unmatched. TCRB transcripts that were expressed got sequenced, as all of the isolated RNA had been reverse transcribed. The table came from immunoSEQ multiplex PCR; TCRdb's copy has only in-frame clones and leaves some out. The sample carries fewer than 250,000 clones, about 10% recorded once. The study, taken as a whole, reports: TCRB CDR3s were moderately but significantly shorter in Type 1 diabetes patients in all four CD4+ subsets.

The genes are TRBV5-1 and TRBJ2-5, with TRBD1 matching over 12 bases. The sequencing input was naive CD4+ T cells from blood. The TCR was taken from a woman aged 18 to 35 in good health. The CDR3 coding sequence is TGCGCCAGCAGCTTCCGGGACAGGGGGCTGGGGACCCAGTACTTC. It yields the protein CASSFRDRGLGTQYF.